Listed here are 29 T cell receptor beta chains from one sample, sequenced in a study of T cells in Graves' hyperthyroidism and ophthalmopathy (dated 2019 in TCRdb). The library relied on multiplex PCR. The sequencer listed for this sample is Illumina HiSeq 2000. Amplification of TCR beta CDR3 regions was carried out from RNA transcripts. The TCR CDR3 was subjected to a first round of RT-PCR using the HTBI primer set and the Qiagen OneStep RT-PCR kit. TCRdb reworked the public reads: Q25 trimming with fastp, MiXCR clone assembly, productive beta chains retained. For every CDR3 protein sequence, its rows merge into one entry that carries the most common genes and DNA. The sample contains some 350,000 distinct CDR3 sequences, approximately 13% of them found a single time. Clones ranked in the top ten supply 30% to 40% of the sample. The sample was blood. These receptors were obtained from a woman between 40 and 55 years old with Graves' ophthalmopathy.

V usage is TRBV6-2 or TRBV6-3 and J usage is TRBJ2-5; TRBD2 matches 14 bases. Losses at the gene ends were 6 bases for V and 5 bases for J; bases not matched to a gene: 14. The length of the CDR3 is 18 residues. Germline assignment: CDR1 MNHEY and CDR2 SVGEGT. The CDR3 sequence: CASSSQGGTSGRGETQYF. The DNA for the CDR3 is TGTGCCAGCAGCTCTCAGGGCGGGACTAGCGGGAGAGGCGAGACCCAGTACTTC.

This clonotype was observed many times. The chain has TRBV12-3 or TRBV12-4 and TRBJ2-5; perhaps TRBD1 as D (5 bases). V was cut by 7 bases and J by 5 bases, with 23 bases left in between. The CDR3 has 16 residues. Here the CDR3 DNA reads TGTGCCAGCACCGCGTCTGGGGCCTCCTCAGCCGAGACCCAGTACTTC. Its protein is CASTASGASSAETQYF.

This clonotype was observed at least ten times. This chain uses TRBV11-2 with TRBJ2-5, with D possibly being TRBD2 (5 bases). Germline-derived CDR1 and CDR2 are SGHAT and FQNNGV. V was trimmed by 5 bases and J by 0 bases, leaving 13 bases between them. CDR3 size: 15 residues. As DNA, the CDR3 is TGTGCCAGCAGCCCTGACGTAGCGAACCAAGAGACCCAGTACTTC. Translation gives CASSPDVANQETQYF.

This clonotype showed up many times. V gene TRBV2 combines with J gene TRBJ2-2; 10 nucleotides align to TRBD2. This CDR3 comprises 19 residues. Germline V gene lookup returns CDR1 SNHLY and CDR2 FYNNEI. The V segment lost 7 bases and the J segment 0 bases; nucleotides outside the gene matches: 14. Here the CDR3 reads CASTLGLAGGVSNTGELFF. CDR3 nucleotide sequence: TGTGCCAGCACCCTCGGGTTAGCGGGGGGAGTTTCGAACACCGGGGAGCTGTTTTTT.

This clonotype was observed a few times. A much larger clone differs from this one at a single base, so this may be a read error. Written as DNA, the CDR3 is TGTGCCAGCAGTTTAAGGACTAGCGGGTACAAGCAGTACTTC. Protein product: CASSLRTSGYKQYF. The chain couples TRBV27 to TRBJ2-7; TRBD2 aligns across 11 bases. CDR3 length: 14 residues. Per the germline V gene, CDR1 is MNHEY and CDR2 is SMNVEV (reference sequence). The V gene end was trimmed by 2 bases and the J gene end by 8 bases; junction bases not matched to a gene: 5.

This clonotype was seen ten or more times. J is TRBJ2-3 and V is TRBV2; 11 positions agree with TRBD2. This CDR3 is built from 16 residues. The germline V gene encodes CDR1 SNHLY and CDR2 FYNNEI. V lost 3 bases, J lost 3 bases, and 5 bases stayed unmatched. The CDR3 DNA is TGTGCCAGCAGTGATGCTAGCGGGAGGTTGACAGATACGCAGTATTTT. Protein sequence: CASSDASGRLTDTQYF.

This clonotype was seen many times. This chain joins TRBV20-1 and TRBJ2-3; 8 nucleotides align to TRBD2. The CDR3 covers 15 residues. Germline V CDR1 and CDR2: DFQATT, SNEGSKA (reference sequence). V trimming: 4 bases; J trimming: 1 base; junction bases outside the gene matches: 7. The CDR3 sequence is CSAMFRAGGTDTQYF. For the CDR3, the DNA is TGCAGTGCTATGTTCCGAGCGGGGGGCACAGATACGCAGTATTTT.

Ten or more counts support this clonotype. This sequence joins TRBV2 and TRBJ2-1; possible D gene TRBD1, 6 bases. CDR1 is SNHLY, CDR2 FYNNEI, per germline. The CDR3 length is 13 residues. The V end lost 6 bases, the J end lost 10 bases, and 16 bases lay between the germline ends. The CDR3 DNA reads as TGTGCCAGCAGGCGACATACAGGGCCGGAGCAGTTCTTC. It is translated as CASRRHTGPEQFF.

This clonotype occurred many times. V and J are TRBV19 and TRBJ1-1; D is unresolved. This CDR3 is 13 amino acids long. The germline V gene encodes CDR1 LNHDA and CDR2 SQIVND (reference sequence). Trimming shortened V by 7 bases and J by 5 bases, and 14 bases separated the two germline ends. The CDR3 DNA reads TGTGCCAGTACAATTCTTGGCGGTACTGAAGCTTTCTTT. Protein: CASTILGGTEAFF.

This clonotype was recorded at least ten times. The chain carries TRBV12-3 or TRBV12-4 and TRBJ2-1; tentative D call: TRBD1 (5 bases). V lost 7 bases, J lost 4 bases, and 14 bases lay in between. This CDR3 region has 14 residues. The CDR3 coding sequence is TGTGCCAGCACCTGGCAGGGTGTTTACAATGAGCAGTTCTTC. The encoded protein is CASTWQGVYNEQFF.

This clonotype was seen more than once but under ten times. This chain links TRBV10-2 with TRBJ1-5; no clear D. CDR3 size: 14 residues. CDR1 is WSHSY, CDR2 SAAADI, per germline. Between the trimmed V and J ends, which lost 0 bases and 3 bases, there was a span of 6 bases. CDR3 in DNA: TGCGCCAGCAGTGAGTCGGGAGTCAATCAGCCCCAGCATTTT. This encodes CASSESGVNQPQHF.

This clonotype was recorded many times. The chain combines TRBV27 with TRBJ2-7, with TRBD1 identical over 8 bases. CDR1 MNHEY and CDR2 SMNVEV come from the germline V gene (reference sequence). CDR3 size: 14 residues. Losses at the gene ends were 5 bases for V and 4 bases for J; bases not matched to a gene: 7. CDR3 in DNA: TGTGCCAGCAGTGACAGGGGTGCGGGTTACGAGCAGTACTTC. Residues: CASSDRGAGYEQYF.

This clonotype was counted at least ten times. The chain combines TRBV28 with TRBJ2-1, with 8 bases that match TRBD2. Losses at the gene ends were 5 bases for V and 6 bases for J; bases not matched to a gene: 12. Germline V gene sequence: CDR1 MDHEN, CDR2 SYDVKM. The CDR3 spans 16 residues. The CDR3 coding sequence is TGTGCCAGCAGTGTTGTCGGGAGGGTGATGTGCAATGAGCAGTTCTTC. Amino acid sequence: CASSVVGRVMCNEQFF.

This clonotype was detected many times. The chain recombines TRBV27 with TRBJ2-7, with D unclear. The V end lost 3 bases, the J end lost 4 bases, and 10 bases lay between the germline ends. The CDR3 extends over 13 amino acids. The germline CDR1 and CDR2 sequences are MNHEY and SMNVEV (reference sequence). The CDR3 sequence is CASSFSREYEQYF. The DNA of the CDR3 is TGTGCCAGCAGTTTTAGCAGAGAATACGAGCAGTACTTC.

The V and J genes are TRBV28 and TRBJ1-6; a possible D gene is TRBD1 (6 bases). The CDR3 sequence is 18 residues long. V was trimmed by 8 bases and J by 0 bases, leaving 20 bases between them. The germline V gene has CDR1 MDHEN and CDR2 SYDVKM. CDR3 loop: CASGPDRQASSYNSPLHF. The DNA of the CDR3 is TGTGCCAGCGGTCCAGATCGACAGGCCAGCTCCTATAATTCACCCCTCCACTTT.

This clonotype was seen ten or more times. The CDR3 bases are TGTGCCAGCAAGGCTACCAGGGCGGGGAACACTGAAGCTTTCTTT. Amino acid sequence: CASKATRAGNTEAFF. The rearrangement uses TRBV2 and TRBJ1-1, with D possibly being TRBD1 (5 bases). The germline V gene encodes CDR1 SNHLY and CDR2 FYNNEI. The CDR3 is 15 residues long. Trimming took 7 bases from V and 1 from J, leaving 16 bases between them.

This clonotype appeared many times. CDR3 sequence reads: CASSTRRAEVLFF. The CDR3 nucleotides read TGTGCCAGCAGCACTAGGAGGGCAGAGGTCCTGTTTTTT. The J gene is TRBJ2-2, the V gene TRBV2; maybe TRBD2 (6 bases). V lost 6 bases to trimming and J lost 14 bases, with 19 bases between them. The germline CDR1 and CDR2 sequences are SNHLY and FYNNEI. CDR3 length: 13 residues.

This clonotype came up many times. This sequence joins TRBV11-2 and TRBJ1-2; the match to TRBD1 covers 7 bases. This CDR3 contains 14 residues. The junction had 6 bases not matched to a gene; V was cut back by 1 base and J by 7 bases. Germline CDR1 SGHAT, CDR2 FQNNGV. For the CDR3, the DNA is TGTGCCAGCAGCTTAGGGGGAGGGGGCGTTGGCTACACCTTC. Protein product: CASSLGGGGVGYTF.

The V gene is TRBV19, the J gene TRBJ2-3; D is unresolved. Germline V gene lookup returns CDR1 LNHDA and CDR2 SQIVND (reference sequence). The V end was cut by 2 bases, the J end by 5 bases, with 20 bases between. The length of the CDR3 is 17 residues. The DNA for the CDR3 is TGTGCCAGTAGTATAATCTCGGTCTTCCCAACGGGAGATACGCAGTATTTT. Its protein product is CASSIISVFPTGDTQYF.

This clonotype occurred a few times. The J gene is TRBJ2-3, the V gene TRBV19, with 12 positions matching TRBD2. Germline V gene data show CDR1 as LNHDA and CDR2 as SQIVND (reference sequence). The CDR3 is 19 residues long. J was trimmed by 6 bases and V by 0 bases; bases with no gene match: 13. CDR3 sequence reads: CASSIDRKTSGRRLDTQYF. The CDR3 nucleotides are TGTGCCAGTAGTATAGATCGGAAGACTAGCGGGAGACGGTTGGATACGCAGTATTTT.

Only a few counts were recorded for this clonotype. V and J are TRBV5-1 and TRBJ1-1; 10 bases match TRBD1. Germline V lookup: CDR1 SGHRS, CDR2 YFSETQ. V trimming: 1 base; J trimming: 4 bases; junction bases outside the gene matches: 4. This CDR3 comprises 15 residues. DNA of the CDR3: TGCGCCAGCAGCTTGTCCGGACAGGGGGTCACTGAAGCTTTCTTT. It yields the protein CASSLSGQGVTEAFF.

The chain is built from TRBV6-1 and TRBJ1-1, with D hard to call. V lost 9 bases and J lost 0, with 11 bases in between. Germline CDR1 reads MNHNS; CDR2 reads SASEGT. The CDR3 is 13 residues long. The CDR3 bases are TGTGCCAGTCGGATCAATTTGAACACTGAAGCTTTCTTT. Amino acid sequence: CASRINLNTEAFF.

This clonotype was seen a few times. The chain employs TRBV7-2 and TRBJ2-7; no clear D gene. There are 14 residues in the CDR3. V lost 5 bases to trimming and J lost 0 bases, with 11 bases between them. Germline V CDR1 and CDR2: SGHTA, FQGNSA. CDR3 in DNA: TGTGCCAGCAGCCAAGGGCAGCTCTCCTACGAGCAGTACTTC. Translated: CASSQGQLSYEQYF.

There are many counts of this clonotype. V usage is TRBV20-1 and J usage is TRBJ1-1; no definite D call. The CDR3 totals 12 residues. Germline CDR1 DFQATT, CDR2 SNEGSKA (reference sequence). V was pared by 6 bases and J by 5 bases, with 13 bases between. For the CDR3, the DNA is TGCAGTGCCCCGCTCCGGGGAACTGAAGCTTTCTTT. Its protein is CSAPLRGTEAFF.

This clonotype was observed many times. The V gene is TRBV3-1, the J gene TRBJ2-5; a weak D match, TRBD1 (6 bases). Trimming stripped 2 bases from V and 2 bases from J, with 12 bases between. CDR1 is LGHDT, CDR2 YNNKEL, per germline (reference sequence). The CDR3 is 15 residues long. The CDR3: CASSQLQGRQETQYF. CDR3 nucleotides: TGTGCCAGCAGCCAACTACAGGGTCGACAAGAGACCCAGTACTTC.

The V call is TRBV20-1, the J call TRBJ1-5; D possibly corresponds to TRBD1 (5 bases). The CDR3 loop spans 13 amino acids. V lost 5 bases, J lost 5 bases, and 13 bases lay in between. CDR1 and CDR2 (germline): DFQATT, SNEGSKA (reference sequence). CDR3 in DNA: TGCAGTGCTGCCGGGACGCTCGATCAGCCCCAGCATTTT. Translated, it gives CSAAGTLDQPQHF.

This clonotype showed up many times. At one of its ends the junction is not consistent with the germline gene, which may arise from a read error. The CDR3 loop is CASSGTGGQPQHF. The CDR3 DNA is TGTGCCAGTAGTGGCACAGGGGGGCAGCCCCAGCATTTT. The rearrangement uses TRBV2 and TRBJ1-5, with 8 bases fitting TRBD1. Germline loops: CDR1 SNHLY, CDR2 FYNNEI. The length of the CDR3 is 13 residues.

This clonotype was seen ten or more times. V usage is TRBV11-2 and J usage is TRBJ1-2; 9 bases agree with TRBD1. After removal of 5 bases from V and 8 bases from J, the junction contained 9 bases not matched to a gene. This CDR3 has 14 residues. Germline loops: CDR1 SGHAT, CDR2 FQNNGV. The CDR3 spells CASSTAGTGRGYTF. The DNA for the CDR3 is TGTGCCAGCAGCACGGCCGGGACAGGGCGCGGCTACACCTTC.

This clonotype was seen repeatedly, ten times or more. The chain carries TRBV12-3 or TRBV12-4 and TRBJ2-1, with TRBD2 matching over 8 bases. The CDR3 spans 13 residues. V gave up 7 bases and J gave up 4 bases; unmatched junction bases: 3. The CDR3 bases are TGTGCCAGCAACGGGGGGGGGTACAATGAGCAGTTCTTC. It codes for CASNGGGYNEQFF.